One sample yielded the 21 T cell receptor beta chains listed below, sequenced in a study of cytomegalovirus exposure and HLA in healthy donors. This table comes from immunoSEQ multiplex PCR, and its TCRdb copy is limited to in-frame clones, with some not included. The sample lists 150,000 to 200,000 clones; approximately 89% were seen once. Specimen: PBMCs. The receptors originated from a man aged 30 to 39 in good health and CMV-seropositive.

This clone was found once. The gene calls are TRBV15 and TRBJ1-5, with 8 bases fitting TRBD1. Unmatched junction bases numbered 6, after V lost 2 bases and J lost 3 bases. The CDR3 is 16 amino acids. CDR1 LNHNV and CDR2 YYDKDF come from the germline V gene (reference sequence). The CDR3 protein is CATSRSRDRTNQPQHF. The CDR3 DNA reads as TGTGCCACCAGCAGAAGCCGGGACAGGACCAATCAGCCCCAGCATTTT.

This rearrangement joins TRBV11-2 to TRBJ2-1; TRBD2 might be the D (6 bases). CDR1 and CDR2 from the germline V gene are SGHAT and FQNNGV. Trimming cost V 0 bases and J 5 bases, with 14 bases left between them. The CDR3 is made up of 16 amino acids. The CDR3: CASSLEYGGRNNEQFF. As DNA, the CDR3 is TGTGCCAGCAGCTTAGAGTACGGGGGTAGGAACAATGAGCAGTTCTTC.

Regarding this clone: A junction end diverges from the germline sequence, so it may reflect a read error. The chain uses TRBV7-7 and TRBJ2-7, with 9 positions matching TRBD1. This CDR3 spans 15 amino acids. CDR1 is SSHAT, CDR2 FNYEAQ, per germline (reference sequence). CDR3 sequence reads: CASSLGQGPSYEQYF. Here the CDR3 DNA reads TGTGCTAGCAGCTTAGGACAGGGGCCCTCCTACGAGCAGTACTTC.

The rearrangement joins TRBV6-5 to TRBJ1-2, with a weak D call TRBD1 (5 bases). Germline lookup yields CDR1 MNHEY and CDR2 SVGAGI. V shed 2 bases and J shed 4 bases, with 11 bases lying between them. This CDR3 spans 14 amino acids. The CDR3, as DNA: TGTGCCAGCAGTTACACGGGACGGACCTATGGCTACACCTTC. Encoded protein: CASSYTGRTYGYTF.

The chain carries TRBV7-6 and TRBJ2-5; D is unclear. There are 12 residues in the CDR3. V was cut by 4 bases and J by 2 bases, with 5 bases left in between. Germline assignment: CDR1 SGHVS and CDR2 FNYEAQ. The CDR3 DNA reads as TGTGCCAGCAGCTCATATCAAGAGACCCAGTACTTC. Translation: CASSSYQETQYF.

The chain couples TRBV5-1 to TRBJ2-3; no definite D call. CDR1 and CDR2 (germline): SGHRS, YFSETQ. This CDR3 region has 13 residues. Trimming shortened V by 5 bases and J by 4 bases, and 11 bases separated the two germline ends. This CDR3 is CASSPLGSDTQYF. The CDR3 DNA follows: TGCGCCAGCAGTCCACTTGGGTCAGATACGCAGTATTTT.

This clone was counted a few times. The chain has TRBV18 and TRBJ1-4, with D possibly TRBD1 on 5 matching bases. The CDR3 runs to 17 residues. V was cut by 0 bases and J by 5 bases, with 16 bases left in between. Germline V gene data show CDR1 as KGHSH and CDR2 as LQKENI. CDR3 DNA: TGTGCCAGCTCACCACCGGCTACTGCAGGGCGGAATGAAAAACTGTTTTTT. This translates into CASSPPATAGRNEKLFF.

The chain has TRBV5-1 and TRBJ2-5, with D possibly being TRBD2 (6 bases). Looked up from germline, CDR1 is SGHRS and CDR2 is YFSETQ. The CDR3 is made up of 13 amino acids. Trimming removed 5 bases at V and 5 bases at J, with 13 bases between. Here the CDR3 reads CASSLAIGETQYF. CDR3 nucleotide sequence: TGCGCCAGCAGTCTAGCGATTGGGGAGACCCAGTACTTC. The entire variable domain, with the rest obtained from reference TRBV5-1 and TRBJ2-5, is as follows: KAGVTQTPRYLIKTRGQQVTLSCSPISGHRSVSWYQQTPGQGLQFLFEYFSETQRNKGNFPGRFSGRQFSNSRSEMNVSTLELGDSALYLCASSLAIGETQYFGPGTRLLVL.

This sequence joins TRBV5-1 and TRBJ1-2; D call uncertain. In germline, CDR1 is SGHRS, CDR2 YFSETQ. V lost 2 bases and J lost 2, with 13 bases in between. The CDR3 has 15 residues. CDR3 coding DNA: TGCGCCAGCAGCTTATCCGGCAGGAAAAACTATGGCTACACCTTC. It translates to CASSLSGRKNYGYTF.

The CDR3 bases are TGTGCCAGCAGCTTGTTCGGCGGGGTTACCTACGAGCAGTACTTC. Protein: CASSLFGGVTYEQYF. The chain couples TRBV7-3 to TRBJ2-7, with a weak D call TRBD2 (6 bases). Deletions cut 3 bases from V and 2 bases from J, with 14 bases between. The CDR3 spans 15 residues. The germline V gene encodes CDR1 SGHTA and CDR2 FQGTGA. Supplemented by reference TRBV7-3 and TRBJ2-7, the full variable domain reads GAGVSQTPSNKVTEKGKYVELRCDPISGHTALYWYRQSLGQGPEFLIYFQGTGAADDSGLPNDRFFAVRPEGSVSTLKIQRTERGDSAVYLCASSLFGGVTYEQYFGPGTRLTVT.

The rearrangement joins TRBV2 to TRBJ2-6; D may be TRBD2 (6 bases). Germline V gives CDR1 SNHLY, CDR2 FYNNEI. Trimming took 7 bases from V and 0 from J, leaving 13 bases between them. This CDR3 is 16 amino acids long. The DNA of the CDR3 is TGTGCCAGCATTCGGGACTCGAGCTCTGGGGCCAACGTCCTGACTTTC. Translation: CASIRDSSSGANVLTF.

The chain links TRBV28 to TRBJ2-7; 7 positions agree with TRBD2. After removal of 8 bases from V and 5 bases from J, the junction contained 12 bases not matched to a gene. Germline CDR1 MDHEN, CDR2 SYDVKM. The CDR3 has 14 amino acids. The chain's CDR3 is CASFKRLRGDEQYF. CDR3 in DNA: TGTGCCAGCTTCAAGCGCCTTCGGGGGGACGAGCAGTACTTC.

The chain uses TRBV30 and TRBJ1-2; 8 bases are a match to TRBD1. The CDR3 loop spans 13 amino acids. V dropped 5 bases and J dropped 4; count of bases not matched to a gene: 6. The germline CDR1 and CDR2 sequences are GTSNPN and SVGIG (reference sequence). The CDR3 nucleotides are TGTGCCTGGTCAGTCAGGGGGCCCTATGGCTACACCTTC. Amino acid sequence: CAWSVRGPYGYTF. Full variable domain (outside the CDR3, taken from reference TRBV30 and TRBJ1-2): SQTIHQWPATLVQPVGSPLSLECTVEGTSNPNLYWYRQAAGRGLQLLFYSVGIGQISSEVPQNLSASRPQDRQFILSSKKLLLSDSGFYLCAWSVRGPYGYTFGSGTRLTVV.

The CDR3 sequence: CATSGGDTEAFF. The CDR3 DNA sequence: TGTGCCACCTCGGGGGGGGACACTGAAGCTTTCTTT. The chain is built from TRBV18 and TRBJ1-1; D is possibly TRBD1 (5 bases). The germline V gene encodes CDR1 KGHSH and CDR2 LQKENI. The V gene lost 10 bases and the J gene lost 3 bases, with 12 bases spanning the gap. The CDR3 spans 12 residues.

Written as DNA, the CDR3 is TGTGCCAGCAGTTTGCTTGCTCCCACAGATACGCAGTATTTT. Protein: CASSLLAPTDTQYF. This chain connects TRBV27 to TRBJ2-3, with D unclear. V lost 3 bases to trimming and J lost 2 bases, with 9 bases between them. Germline-derived CDR1 and CDR2 are MNHEY and SMNVEV (reference sequence). CDR3 length equals 14 residues.

This clone was seen a few times. V usage is TRBV28 and J usage is TRBJ2-7, with 15 bases matching TRBD2. Germline trimming cut 10 bases from V and 3 bases from J; bases unmatched to any gene: 4. Germline values: CDR1 MDHEN, CDR2 SYDVKM. The CDR3 is 14 amino acids. CDR3 region: CATQGLAGGYEQYF. As DNA, the CDR3 is TGTGCCACCCAGGGACTAGCGGGAGGCTACGAGCAGTACTTC.

The rearrangement joins TRBV11-3 to TRBJ2-1, with a weak D call TRBD2 (6 bases). Germline-derived CDR1 and CDR2 are SGHNT and YENEEA. The CDR3 runs 16 residues. The ends were cut back, 3 bases at V and 0 bases at J, with 12 bases in the middle. The CDR3 sequence: CASSLGGISSYNEQFF. In nucleotides, the CDR3 is TGTGCCAGCAGCTTGGGGGGAATATCCTCCTACAATGAGCAGTTCTTC.

The V call is TRBV7-2, the J call TRBJ2-7, with D possibly matching TRBD2 (6 bases). In germline, CDR1 is SGHTA, CDR2 FQGNSA. CDR3 length: 15 amino acids. Trimming removed 5 bases at V and 3 bases at J, with 17 bases between. The CDR3 loop reads CASSPTGTGFYEQYF. Here the CDR3 DNA reads TGTGCCAGCAGCCCTACCGGGACTGGCTTCTACGAGCAGTACTTC.

The gene calls are TRBV10-2 and TRBJ2-1; 9 bases map to TRBD2. V lost 4 bases, J lost 2 bases, and 0 bases stayed unmatched. Germline V gives CDR1 WSHSY, CDR2 SAAADI. This CDR3 is 14 amino acids long. The CDR3 is CASSVAGAYNEQFF. The CDR3 coding sequence is TGCGCCAGCAGTGTAGCGGGGGCCTACAATGAGCAGTTCTTC.

This sequence joins TRBV27 and TRBJ2-1, with TRBD1 matching 8 bases. The CDR3 extends over 14 amino acids. The V gene's germline CDR1 is MNHEY and CDR2 SMNVEV (reference sequence). V lost 5 bases to trimming and J lost 7 bases; unmatched junction nucleotides: 7. The CDR3 here is CASSIIRQGNEQFF. The DNA for the CDR3 is TGTGCCAGCAGTATAATCCGACAGGGGAATGAGCAGTTCTTC.

The rearrangement links TRBV5-1 to TRBJ2-5, with 7 bases aligning to TRBD2. The CDR3 extends over 13 amino acids. Germline V gene sequence: CDR1 SGHRS, CDR2 YFSETQ. J gave up 5 bases and V 4 bases, and 5 bases lay outside the gene matches. This chain's CDR3 is CASSRGDSETQYF. In DNA, the CDR3 is TGCGCCAGCAGCCGGGGGGATTCCGAGACCCAGTACTTC.